Following are 14 T cell receptor beta chains from one sample sequenced in a study of human T cells and chemical hapten exposure (dated by TCRdb to 2020 to 2022). Per the publication, the time point label means: healthy volunteer bleed at 6 weeks. Total RNA was extracted from unfractionated whole blood that had been collected in Tempus Blood RNA tubes. The library was obtained by RACE. The sequencing machine was a NextSeq 500. TCRdb ran its own pipeline on the public reads, namely fastp trimming at Q25 and MiXCR clone calling, and kept in-frame beta chains. Rows merge per CDR3 protein into single entries with the most common DNA and genes. The sample table records about 77,000 distinct CDR3 sequences; roughly 7.9% of these occur just once. The top ten constitute roughly 1.6% of the sample. Specimen: whole blood. These TCRs come from a female donor in good health. Some clones in this sample may be carry-over from other donors' samples.

The genes are TRBV29-1 and TRBJ1-6; D is ambiguous. The CDR3 contains 13 residues. V was trimmed by 8 bases and J by 7 bases, leaving 15 bases between them. CDR1 is SQVTM, CDR2 ANQGSEA, per germline. CDR3 amino acids: CSISIVGNSPLHF. The CDR3 DNA reads TGCAGCATCTCGATCGTAGGGAATTCACCCCTCCACTTT.

This clonotype was observed many times. The chain combines TRBV12-3 or TRBV12-4 with TRBJ1-3; D is ambiguous. The V end lost 4 bases, the J end lost 7 bases, and 8 bases lay between the germline ends. This CDR3 comprises 12 residues. CDR3 sequence (DNA): TGTGCCAGCAGTTCAGGACTGAACACCATATATTTT. It yields the protein CASSSGLNTIYF.

This clonotype was picked up a small number of times. V gene TRBV7-2 combines with J gene TRBJ2-3, with unresolved D. This CDR3 comprises 14 residues. Trimming pared 5 bases from V and 1 base from J, leaving 10 bases between. Germline V CDR1 and CDR2: SGHTA, FQGNSA. CDR3 sequence (DNA): TGTGCCAGCAGCCTCCTTGGTGGCACAGATACGCAGTATTTT. Amino acid sequence: CASSLLGGTDTQYF.

By its share, this clonotype is medium-sized. This rearrangement joins TRBV18 to TRBJ2-3; D gene ambiguous. CDR1 is KGHSH, CDR2 LQKENI, per germline. This CDR3 is 13 amino acids long. Trimming stripped 2 bases from V and 4 bases from J, with 7 bases between. Here the CDR3 DNA reads TGTGCCAGCTCACCAAATGCGGCAGATACGCAGTATTTT. This gives the protein CASSPNAADTQYF. The entire variable domain, with the rest obtained from reference TRBV18 and TRBJ2-3, is as follows: NAGVMQNPRHLVRRRGQEARLRCSPMKGHSHVYWYRQLPEEGLKFMVYLQKENIIDESGMPKERFSAEFPKEGPSILRIQQVVRGDSAAYFCASSPNAADTQYFGPGTRLTVL.

In its sample, this clonotype was seen many times. The gene calls are TRBV4-2 and TRBJ2-7, with D perhaps matching TRBD1 or TRBD2 (6 bases each). The germline V and J ends were trimmed by 4 bases and 6 bases, with 19 bases remaining between them. This CDR3 comprises 15 residues. CDR1 and CDR2 from the germline V gene are LGHNA and YNFKEQ. CDR3 residues: CASSRLQGPGGEQYF. The CDR3 bases are TGTGCCAGCAGCCGCCTTCAGGGGCCCGGGGGCGAGCAGTACTTC.

Only a few counts were recorded for this clonotype. The chain combines TRBV10-3 with TRBJ1-1; 10 nucleotides match TRBD1. Per germline, CDR1 ENHRY and CDR2 SYGVKD. This CDR3 is built from 16 residues. The trim removed 4 bases at V and 0 bases at J, leaving 5 bases unmatched. The CDR3 loop is CAISGTGGPMNTEAFF. Written as DNA, the CDR3 is TGTGCCATCAGTGGGACAGGGGGGCCCATGAACACTGAAGCTTTCTTT.

The table lists this clonotype with many counts. V is TRBV5-4 and J is TRBJ1-2, with D unresolved. Germline V gene sequence: CDR1 SGHNT, CDR2 YYREEE (reference sequence). Trimming removed 2 bases at V and 0 bases at J, with 8 bases between. The CDR3 is 14 amino acids. CDR3 in amino acids: CASSFRTPNYGYTF. CDR3 sequence (DNA): TGTGCCAGCAGCTTCCGAACCCCTAACTATGGCTACACCTTC.

Of note for this clonotype: Being one base from a much bigger clone, this may be a read error. This chain connects TRBV5-1 to TRBJ2-7, with unresolved D. This CDR3 has 13 amino acids. Germline CDR1 and CDR2: SGHRS and YFSETQ. V was pared by 4 bases and J by 6 bases, with 14 bases between. The CDR3 region is CASSHGVFREQYF. CDR3 coding DNA: TGCGCCAGCAGCCACGGCGTTTTCCGCGAGCAGTACTTC.

The sample holds many counts of this clonotype. The gene calls are TRBV20-1 and TRBJ1-1; TRBD1 might be the D (5 bases). Deletions cut 3 bases from V and 6 bases from J, with 8 bases between. Germline CDR1 DFQATT, CDR2 SNEGSKA (reference sequence). The CDR3 has 11 amino acids. The CDR3 nucleotides read TGCAGTGCTAGCACAGGACCTGAAGCTTTCTTT. Protein sequence: CSASTGPEAFF.

Many counts were recorded for this clonotype. The chain is built from TRBV6-5 and TRBJ1-1; unclear D gene. Germline V gene sequence: CDR1 MNHEY, CDR2 SVGAGI. V was shortened by 2 bases and J by 6 bases, with 13 bases between the two germline ends. This CDR3 has 14 amino acids. The CDR3 nucleotides are TGTGCCAGCAGTTACGGTCCCCGGGGAGCTGAAGCTTTCTTT. It translates to CASSYGPRGAEAFF.

This clonotype occurred many times. The J gene is TRBJ1-1, the V gene TRBV7-8, with D hard to call. This CDR3 has 14 residues. The germline gives CDR1 SGHVS, CDR2 FQNEAQ. The V end lost 2 bases, the J end lost 11 bases, and 18 bases lay between the germline ends. The CDR3 reads CASSLPGFKGAAFF. As DNA, the CDR3 is TGTGCCAGCAGCTTACCCGGCTTTAAGGGAGCCGCTTTCTTT.

This clonotype was counted a few times. The V call is TRBV28, the J call TRBJ1-1; D is ambiguous. Germline V gene data show CDR1 as MDHEN and CDR2 as SYDVKM. V lost 1 base and J lost 4, with 16 bases in between. CDR3 length: 16 residues. The DNA for the CDR3 is TGTGCCAGCAGTTTATATGGCTCGCGGGATGGCACTGAAGCTTTCTTT. It codes for CASSLYGSRDGTEAFF.

This clonotype was seen a handful of times. The chain has TRBV29-1 and TRBJ1-2, with 7 bases fitting TRBD1. This CDR3 has 12 residues. The V and J ends lost 6 bases and 8 bases, in that order; junction bases with no gene match: 9. CDR1 is SQVTM, CDR2 ANQGSEA, per germline. The chain's CDR3 is CSVETGPGGYTF. As DNA, the CDR3 is TGCAGCGTGGAGACAGGGCCGGGGGGCTACACCTTC.

The chain employs TRBV7-2 and TRBJ2-7; possibly TRBD1 or TRBD2 for D (5 bases each). The ends were cut back, 5 bases at V and 4 bases at J, with 18 bases in the middle. This CDR3 has 15 amino acids. Germline CDR1 SGHTA, CDR2 FQGNSA. The CDR3 sequence is CASSRRDLSLYEQYF. DNA for the CDR3: TGTGCCAGCAGCCGCCGGGACCTATCATTATACGAGCAGTACTTC.